This T cell receptor beta chain is drawn from a study of Tregs in tolerant kidney transplant recipients. Across the study: CD4+CD25+CD127- cells came from approximately three-day belatacept mixed lymphocyte reactions, some with approximately five-day graft donor restimulation.

TCRdb's copy holds only in-frame clones and misses some; the assay was immunoSEQ multiplex PCR. This table has about 44,000 clones, 95% appearing once. This CDR3 contains 14 residues. Germline V gives CDR1 SGHVS, CDR2 FNYEAQ. V was trimmed by 2 bases and J by 6 bases, leaving 14 bases between them. In regard to this clone: The antigen remains unidentified.

The TCR originated in a human donor in good health. This chain joins TRBV7-6 and TRBJ2-7; D possibly corresponds to TRBD1 (6 bases). The sample was Tregs from blood cultured with allogeneic cells. The CDR3 loop reads CASSLLGTNREQYF. In DNA form, the CDR3 reads TGTGCCAGCAGCTTACTTGGGACAAACCGCGAGCAGTACTTC.